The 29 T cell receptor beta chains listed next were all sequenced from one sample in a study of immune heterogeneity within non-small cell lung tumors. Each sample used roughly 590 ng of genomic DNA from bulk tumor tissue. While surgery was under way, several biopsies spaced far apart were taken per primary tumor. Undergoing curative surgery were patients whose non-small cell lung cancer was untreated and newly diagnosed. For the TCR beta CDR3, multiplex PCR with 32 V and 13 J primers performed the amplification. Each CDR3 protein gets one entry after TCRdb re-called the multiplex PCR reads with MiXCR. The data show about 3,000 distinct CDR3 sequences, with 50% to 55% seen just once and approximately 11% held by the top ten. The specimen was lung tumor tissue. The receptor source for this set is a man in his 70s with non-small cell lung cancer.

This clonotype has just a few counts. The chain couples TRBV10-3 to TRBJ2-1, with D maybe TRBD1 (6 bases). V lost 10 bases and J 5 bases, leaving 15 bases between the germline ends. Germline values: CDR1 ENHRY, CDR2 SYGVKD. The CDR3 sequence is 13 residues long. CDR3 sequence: CASRDIINNEQFF. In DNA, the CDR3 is TGTGCCAGCCGGGACATAATAAACAATGAGCAGTTCTTC.

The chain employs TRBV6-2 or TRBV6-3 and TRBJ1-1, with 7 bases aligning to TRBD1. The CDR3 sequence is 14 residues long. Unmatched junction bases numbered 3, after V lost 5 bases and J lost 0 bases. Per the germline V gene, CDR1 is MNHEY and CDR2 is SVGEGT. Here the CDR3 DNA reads TGTGCCAGCAGTACCGGGACAGTGAACACTGAAGCTTTCTTT. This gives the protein CASSTGTVNTEAFF.

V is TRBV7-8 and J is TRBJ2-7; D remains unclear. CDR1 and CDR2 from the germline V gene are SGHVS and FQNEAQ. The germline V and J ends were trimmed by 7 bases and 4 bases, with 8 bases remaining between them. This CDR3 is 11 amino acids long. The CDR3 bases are TGTGCCAGCACTTCCACATACGAGCAGTACTTC. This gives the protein CASTSTYEQYF.

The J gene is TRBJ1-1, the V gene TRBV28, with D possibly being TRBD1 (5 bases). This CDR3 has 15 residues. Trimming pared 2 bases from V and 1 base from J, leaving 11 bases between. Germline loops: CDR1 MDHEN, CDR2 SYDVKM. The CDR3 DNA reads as TGTGCCAGCAGTTTAGGACATGGGACGAACACTGAAGCTTTCTTT. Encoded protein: CASSLGHGTNTEAFF. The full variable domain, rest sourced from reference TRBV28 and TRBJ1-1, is DVKVTQSSRYLVKRTGEKVFLECVQDMDHENMFWYRQDPGLGLRLIYFSYDVKMKEKGDIPEGYSVSREKKERFSLILESASTNQTSMYLCASSLGHGTNTEAFFGQGTRLTVV.

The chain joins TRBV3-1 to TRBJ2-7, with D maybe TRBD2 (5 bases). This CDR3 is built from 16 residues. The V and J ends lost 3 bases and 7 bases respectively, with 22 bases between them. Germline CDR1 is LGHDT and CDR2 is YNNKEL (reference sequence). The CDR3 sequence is CASSHYWTLRPGEQYF. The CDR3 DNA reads TGTGCCAGCAGCCACTACTGGACTCTCCGGCCGGGAGAGCAGTACTTC.

CDR3 sequence (DNA): TGTGCCACCAGTGATCGGACAGGGCTTGAGCAGTACTTC. Amino acids: CATSDRTGLEQYF. This chain links TRBV24-1 with TRBJ2-7; the match to TRBD1 covers 8 bases. V shed 3 bases and J 7 bases; nucleotides not matched to a gene: 4. The length of the CDR3 is 13 residues. Germline V gene data show CDR1 as KGHDR and CDR2 as SFDVKD.

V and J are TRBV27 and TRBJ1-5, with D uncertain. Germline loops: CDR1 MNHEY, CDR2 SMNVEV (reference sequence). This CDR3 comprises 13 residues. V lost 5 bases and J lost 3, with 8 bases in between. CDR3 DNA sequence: TGTGCCAGCAGTACACAGCTCAATCAGCCCCAGCATTTT. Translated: CASSTQLNQPQHF.

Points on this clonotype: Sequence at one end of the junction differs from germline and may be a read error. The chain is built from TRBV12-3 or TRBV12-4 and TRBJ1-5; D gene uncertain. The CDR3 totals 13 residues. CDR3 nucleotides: TGTGCCAGCAGTTTCGGGTGGAATCATCCCCAGCATTTT. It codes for CASSFGWNHPQHF.

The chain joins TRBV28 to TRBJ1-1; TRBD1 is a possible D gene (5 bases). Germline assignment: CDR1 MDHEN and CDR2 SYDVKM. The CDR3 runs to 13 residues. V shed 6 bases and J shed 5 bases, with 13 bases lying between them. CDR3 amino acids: CASSIPGNTEAFF. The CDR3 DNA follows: TGTGCCAGCAGCATTCCAGGGAATACTGAAGCTTTCTTT.

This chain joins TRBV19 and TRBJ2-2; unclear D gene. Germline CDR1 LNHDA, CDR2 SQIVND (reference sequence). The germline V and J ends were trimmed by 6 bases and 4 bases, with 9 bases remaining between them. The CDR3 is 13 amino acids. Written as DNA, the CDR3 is TGTGCCAGTAGCCGTAGTGTCACCGGGGAGCTGTTTTTT. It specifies CASSRSVTGELFF.

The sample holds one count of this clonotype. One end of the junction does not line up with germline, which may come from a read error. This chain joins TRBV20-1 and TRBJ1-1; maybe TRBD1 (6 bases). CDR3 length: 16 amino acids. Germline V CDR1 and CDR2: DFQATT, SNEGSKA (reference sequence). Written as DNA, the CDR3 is TGCAGCGCTAGGGGGGGGACACCATCATTGAACACTGAAGCTTTCTTT. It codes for CSARGGTPSLNTEAFF.

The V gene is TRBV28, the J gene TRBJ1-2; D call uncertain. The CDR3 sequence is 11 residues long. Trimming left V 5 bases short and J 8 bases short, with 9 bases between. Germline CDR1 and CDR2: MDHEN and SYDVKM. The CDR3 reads CASSGSRGYTF. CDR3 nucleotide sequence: TGTGCCAGCAGTGGATCTCGGGGCTACACCTTC.

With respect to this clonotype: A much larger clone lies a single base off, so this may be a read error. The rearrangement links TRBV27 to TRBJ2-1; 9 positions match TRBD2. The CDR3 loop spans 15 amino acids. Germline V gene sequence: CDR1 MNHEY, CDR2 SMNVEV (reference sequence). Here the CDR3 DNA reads TGTGCCAGCAGTTTATATAGCGGGAGCGGCAATGAGCAGCTCTTC. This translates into CASSLYSGSGNEQLF.

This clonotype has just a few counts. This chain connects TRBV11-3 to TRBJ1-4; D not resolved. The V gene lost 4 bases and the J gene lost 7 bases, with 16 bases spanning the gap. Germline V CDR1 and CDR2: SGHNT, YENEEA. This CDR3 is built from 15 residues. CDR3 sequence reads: CASSYGGFGAEKLFF. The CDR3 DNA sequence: TGTGCCAGCAGCTACGGAGGCTTTGGCGCTGAAAAACTGTTTTTT.

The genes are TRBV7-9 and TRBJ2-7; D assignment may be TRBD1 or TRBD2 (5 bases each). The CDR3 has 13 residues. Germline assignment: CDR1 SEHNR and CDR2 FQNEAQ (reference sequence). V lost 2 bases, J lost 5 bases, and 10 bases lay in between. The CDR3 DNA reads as TGTGCCAGCAGCTTACCAGGGACGAACGAGCAGTACTTC. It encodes CASSLPGTNEQYF.

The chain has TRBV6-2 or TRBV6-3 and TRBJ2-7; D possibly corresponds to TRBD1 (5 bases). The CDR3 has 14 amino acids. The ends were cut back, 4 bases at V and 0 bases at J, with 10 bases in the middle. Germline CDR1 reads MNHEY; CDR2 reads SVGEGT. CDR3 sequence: CASSLTERSYEQYF. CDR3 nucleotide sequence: TGTGCCAGCAGTTTGACAGAACGCTCCTACGAGCAGTACTTC.

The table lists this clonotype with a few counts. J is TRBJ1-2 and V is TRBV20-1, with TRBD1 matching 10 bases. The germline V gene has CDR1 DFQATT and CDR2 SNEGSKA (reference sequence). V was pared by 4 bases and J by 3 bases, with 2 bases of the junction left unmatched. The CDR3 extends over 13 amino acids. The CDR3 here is CSAKGQGDYGYTF. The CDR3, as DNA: TGCAGTGCTAAAGGACAGGGGGACTATGGCTACACCTTC.

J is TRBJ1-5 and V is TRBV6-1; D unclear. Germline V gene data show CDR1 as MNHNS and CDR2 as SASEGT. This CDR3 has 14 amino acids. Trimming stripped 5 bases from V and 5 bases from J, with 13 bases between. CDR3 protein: CASSPWTEDQPQHF. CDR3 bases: TGTGCCAGCAGTCCATGGACGGAAGATCAGCCCCAGCATTTT.

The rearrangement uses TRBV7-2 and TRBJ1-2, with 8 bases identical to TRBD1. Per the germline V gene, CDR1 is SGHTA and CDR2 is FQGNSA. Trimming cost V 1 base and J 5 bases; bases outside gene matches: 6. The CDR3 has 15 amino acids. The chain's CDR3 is CASSLGRTGLYGYTF. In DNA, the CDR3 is TGTGCCAGCAGCTTAGGCCGGACAGGGCTTTATGGCTACACCTTC.

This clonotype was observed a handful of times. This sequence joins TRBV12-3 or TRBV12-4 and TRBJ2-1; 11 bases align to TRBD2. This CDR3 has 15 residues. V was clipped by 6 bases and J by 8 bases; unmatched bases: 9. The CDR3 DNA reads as TGTGCCAGCAGCCGTACTAGCGGGAGTAGCGATGAGCAGTTCTTC. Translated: CASSRTSGSSDEQFF.

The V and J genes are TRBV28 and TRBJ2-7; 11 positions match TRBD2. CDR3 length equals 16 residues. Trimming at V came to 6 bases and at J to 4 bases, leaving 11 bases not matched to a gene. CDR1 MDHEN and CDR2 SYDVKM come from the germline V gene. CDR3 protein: CASSSTGLAGFYEQYF. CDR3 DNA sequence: TGTGCCAGCAGCTCCACTGGACTAGCGGGTTTTTACGAGCAGTACTTC.

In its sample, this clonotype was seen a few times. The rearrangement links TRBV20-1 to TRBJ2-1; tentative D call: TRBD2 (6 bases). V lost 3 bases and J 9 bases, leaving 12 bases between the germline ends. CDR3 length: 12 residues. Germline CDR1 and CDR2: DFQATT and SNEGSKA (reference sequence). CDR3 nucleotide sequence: TGCAGTGCTAGGGGCCGGAGGGCTGAGCAGTTCTTC. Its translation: CSARGRRAEQFF.

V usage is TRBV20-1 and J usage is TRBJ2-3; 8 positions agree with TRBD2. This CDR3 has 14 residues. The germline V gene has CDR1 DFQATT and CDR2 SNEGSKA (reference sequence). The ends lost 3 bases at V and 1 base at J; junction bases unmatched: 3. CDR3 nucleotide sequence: TGCAGTGCTAGTTCAGCGGGGGGCACAGATACGCAGTATTTT. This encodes CSASSAGGTDTQYF.

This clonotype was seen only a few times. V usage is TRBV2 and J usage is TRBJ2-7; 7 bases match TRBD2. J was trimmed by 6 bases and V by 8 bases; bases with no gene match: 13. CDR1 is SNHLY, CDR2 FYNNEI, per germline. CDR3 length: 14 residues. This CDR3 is CASGDRLASSEQYF. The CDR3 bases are TGTGCCAGCGGAGATCGACTAGCATCTTCCGAGCAGTACTTC. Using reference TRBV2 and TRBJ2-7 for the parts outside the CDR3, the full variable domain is EPEVTQTPSHQVTQMGQEVILRCVPISNHLYFYWYRQILGQKVEFLVSFYNNEISEKSEIFDDQFSVERPDGSNFTLKIRSTKLEDSAMYFCASGDRLASSEQYFGPGTRLTVT.

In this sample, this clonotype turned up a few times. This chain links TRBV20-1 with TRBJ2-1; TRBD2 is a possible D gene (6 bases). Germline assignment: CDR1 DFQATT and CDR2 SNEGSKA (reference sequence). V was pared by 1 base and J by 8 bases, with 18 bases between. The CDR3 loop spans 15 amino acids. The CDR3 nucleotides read TGCAGTGCTAGAGTGTCGGAGTTCCGGGGGTATGAGCAGTTCTTC. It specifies CSARVSEFRGYEQFF.

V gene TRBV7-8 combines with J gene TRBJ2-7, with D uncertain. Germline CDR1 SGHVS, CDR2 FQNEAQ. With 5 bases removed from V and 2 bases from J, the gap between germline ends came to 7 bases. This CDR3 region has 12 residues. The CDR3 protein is CASSITTYEQYF. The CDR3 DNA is TGTGCCAGCAGCATAACGACCTACGAGCAGTACTTC.

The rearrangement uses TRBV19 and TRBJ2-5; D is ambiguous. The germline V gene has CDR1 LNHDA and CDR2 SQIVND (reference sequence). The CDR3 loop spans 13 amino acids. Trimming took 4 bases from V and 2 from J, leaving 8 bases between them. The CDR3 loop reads CASSKRIQETQYF. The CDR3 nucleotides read TGTGCCAGTAGTAAAAGGATTCAAGAGACCCAGTACTTC. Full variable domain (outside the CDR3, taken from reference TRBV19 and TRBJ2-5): DGGITQSPKYLFRKEGQNVTLSCEQNLNHDAMYWYRQDPGQGLRLIYYSQIVNDFQKGDIAEGYSVSREKKESFPLTVTSAQKNPTAFYLCASSKRIQETQYFGPGTRLLVL.

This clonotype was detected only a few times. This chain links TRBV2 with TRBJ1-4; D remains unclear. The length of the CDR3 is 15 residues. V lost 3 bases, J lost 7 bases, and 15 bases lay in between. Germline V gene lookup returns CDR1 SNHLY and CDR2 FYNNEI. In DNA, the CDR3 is TGTGCCAGCAGTGAGACGGCCGTCGTACGTGAAAAACTGTTTTTT. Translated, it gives CASSETAVVREKLFF.

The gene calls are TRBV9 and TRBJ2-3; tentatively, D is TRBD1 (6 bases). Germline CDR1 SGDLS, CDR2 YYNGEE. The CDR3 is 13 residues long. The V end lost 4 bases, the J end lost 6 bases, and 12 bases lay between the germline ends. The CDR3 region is CASSIRTADTQYF. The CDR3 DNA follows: TGTGCCAGCAGCATCAGGACAGCCGATACGCAGTATTTT.